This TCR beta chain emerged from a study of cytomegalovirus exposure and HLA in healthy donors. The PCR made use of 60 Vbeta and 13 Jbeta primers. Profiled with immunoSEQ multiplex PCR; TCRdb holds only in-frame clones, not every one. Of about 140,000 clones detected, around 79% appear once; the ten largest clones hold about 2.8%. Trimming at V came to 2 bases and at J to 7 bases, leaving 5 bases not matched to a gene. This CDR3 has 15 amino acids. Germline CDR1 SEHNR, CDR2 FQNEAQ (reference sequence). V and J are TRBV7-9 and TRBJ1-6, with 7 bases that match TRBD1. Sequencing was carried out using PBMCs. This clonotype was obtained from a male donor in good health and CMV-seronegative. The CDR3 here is CASSLLTGVNSPLHF. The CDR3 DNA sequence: TGTGCCAGCAGCTTACTTACAGGGGTGAATTCACCCCTCCACTTT.